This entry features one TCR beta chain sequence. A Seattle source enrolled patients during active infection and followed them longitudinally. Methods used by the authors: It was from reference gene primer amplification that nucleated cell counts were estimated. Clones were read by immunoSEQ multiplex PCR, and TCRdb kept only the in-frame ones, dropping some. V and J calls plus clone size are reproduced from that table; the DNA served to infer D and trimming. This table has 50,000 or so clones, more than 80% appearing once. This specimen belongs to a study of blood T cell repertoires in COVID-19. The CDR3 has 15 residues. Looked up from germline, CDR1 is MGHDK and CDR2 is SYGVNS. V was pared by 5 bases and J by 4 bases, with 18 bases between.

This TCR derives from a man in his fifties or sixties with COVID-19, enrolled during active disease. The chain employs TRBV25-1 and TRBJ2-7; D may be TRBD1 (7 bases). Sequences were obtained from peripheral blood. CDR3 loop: CASSRTDRAGYEQYF. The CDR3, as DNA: TGTGCCAGCAGTCGCACAGACAGGGCGGGGTACGAGCAGTACTTC.